Reported below is one T cell receptor beta chain. The table came from immunoSEQ multiplex PCR; TCRdb's copy has only in-frame clones and leaves some out. Here the sample spans about 73,000 clones, roughly 84% being singletons. The ends lost 6 bases at V and 2 bases at J; junction bases unmatched: 7. CDR1 and CDR2 from the germline V gene are SGHNT and YYREEE (reference sequence). The CDR3 has 14 amino acids. This entry comes from a study of control samples from healthy donors and cancer patients. The genes are TRBV5-4 and TRBJ2-5; 7 bases are shared with TRBD2. Sequencing input: blood. The clonotype was recovered from a woman aged 45 to 65 in good health. CDR3 region: CASNGGSEQETQYF. In nucleotides, the CDR3 is TGTGCCAGCAACGGGGGGAGCGAACAAGAGACCCAGTACTTC.